This T cell receptor beta chain came from a study of blood T cell repertoires in COVID-19. In the source study's methods: Amplification of reference gene primers was used by the study to estimate nucleated cell counts. Profiling relied on immunoSEQ multiplex PCR, and the TCRdb table lists in-frame clones only, not all of them. Clonal size and the V and J genes are those of that table, whereas D and trimming came from the DNA. Seen here are over 200,000 clones, about 85% observed once, and the top ten hold about 12%. This CDR3 contains 15 residues. The V gene lost 2 bases and the J gene lost 6 bases, with 13 bases spanning the gap. CDR1 is LGHNA, CDR2 YSLEER, per germline.

The TCR was taken from a woman aged 18-29 years who had recovered from COVID-19. Sequenced sample: peripheral blood. The rearrangement links TRBV4-3 to TRBJ2-2; D call uncertain. CDR3 sequence: CASSQSLGPAGELFF. The CDR3 coding sequence is TGCGCCAGCAGCCAAAGCCTAGGTCCTGCCGGGGAGCTGTTTTTT.